These 4 T cell receptor beta chains were sequenced from one sample in a study of shared clonotypes between healthy human individuals. Sequencing was performed with immunoSEQ multiplex PCR; in TCRdb, only in-frame clones are kept and a portion is missing. The table lists about 2.1 million clones, just under 95% of them singletons. As defined, naive CD8 cells were CD45RO-negative and positively selected for CCR7, with terminally differentiated effector memory CD45RA+ cells excluded. Sequenced input: naive CD8+ T cells from PBMCs. The receptor set was obtained from a man younger than 30 in good health. Some clones in this sample may be carry-over from other donors' samples.

The chain joins TRBV28 to TRBJ2-6; 7 nucleotides match TRBD1. Per germline, CDR1 MDHEN and CDR2 SYDVKM. The junction had 6 bases not matched to a gene; V was cut back by 5 bases and J by 2 bases. The length of the CDR3 is 16 residues. The CDR3 loop reads CASSPGQKPGANVLTF. In DNA, the CDR3 is TGTGCCAGCAGTCCGGGACAGAAACCTGGGGCCAACGTCCTGACTTTC.

V and J are TRBV6-5 and TRBJ1-1, with D unresolved. Germline CDR1 reads MNHEY; CDR2 reads SVGAGI. The CDR3 extends over 13 amino acids. V lost 7 bases, J lost 2 bases, and 11 bases lay in between. CDR3 loop: CASKTPGNTEAFF. The CDR3 DNA reads as TGTGCCAGCAAAACCCCCGGAAACACTGAAGCTTTCTTT.

The genes are TRBV29-1 and TRBJ2-7; 9 bases align to TRBD1. Germline CDR1 and CDR2: SQVTM and ANQGSEA. The CDR3 is made up of 14 amino acids. J gave up 4 bases and V 6 bases, and 10 bases lay outside the gene matches. The CDR3 loop is CSVNHGTGTYEQYF. CDR3 sequence (DNA): TGCAGCGTAAATCACGGGACAGGGACGTACGAGCAGTACTTC.

CDR3 nucleotide sequence: TGTGCCAGCAGCCGTGACTTAGAAAACGAGCAGTACTTC. Residues: CASSRDLENEQYF. The chain uses TRBV13 and TRBJ2-7, with D hard to call. With 5 bases removed from V and 5 bases from J, the gap between germline ends came to 13 bases. CDR1 is PRHDT and CDR2 is FYEKMQ in the germline V gene (reference sequence). The CDR3 is made up of 13 amino acids. Based on the CDR3 plus reference TRBV13 and TRBJ2-7, the full variable domain is AAGVIQSPRHLIKEKRETATLKCYPIPRHDTVYWYQQGPGQDPQFLISFYEKMQSDKGSIPDRFSAQQFSDYHSELNMSSLELGDSALYFCASSRDLENEQYFGPGTRLTVT.